This TCR beta chain comes out of a study of cytomegalovirus exposure and HLA in healthy donors. A remark on this clone: As yet, its antigen is unknown.

General observations from the study: Most TCR sequences were seen very rarely across donors, but some public TCRs occurred in many. There were several of the most significant clusters that appeared linked to common viral pathogens in a later analysis. Donor immune exposure was known only as CMV serostatus.

PCR involved 60 Vbeta and 13 Jbeta primers. Some clones are missing from TCRdb's copy, which holds only in-frame ones; the method was immunoSEQ multiplex PCR. The sample yields 100,000 to 120,000 clones, about 83% seen once. The CDR3 sequence is 15 residues long. Germline CDR1 is MNHNY and CDR2 is SVGAGI (reference sequence). Trimming shortened V by 2 bases and J by 4 bases, and 14 bases separated the two germline ends. While unrecorded immune exposures were likely, the donors were nominally healthy when sampled. The chain joins TRBV6-6 to TRBJ2-5; D may be TRBD1 (5 bases). The receptor's source is a man younger than 35 in good health and CMV-seronegative. The sample comprised PBMCs. In DNA form, the CDR3 reads TGTGCCAGCAGTTACGAACAGGCCAAGGGAGAGACCCAGTACTTC. Protein sequence: CASSYEQAKGETQYF.